This T cell receptor (beta chain) was profiled in a study of T cell changes during pregnancy in multiple sclerosis. This table comes from immunoSEQ multiplex PCR, and its TCRdb copy is limited to in-frame clones, with some not included. The sample shows some 85,000 clones, 85% to 95% of them seen only once. Trimming shortened V by 3 bases and J by 0 bases, and 21 bases separated the two germline ends. Looked up from germline, CDR1 is LNHDA and CDR2 is SQIVND (reference sequence). The CDR3 length is 20 residues. This clonotype was sampled from a female donor in good health, enrolled as a control in a pregnancy study. Sequenced material: peripheral blood, taken in the second trimester of pregnancy. The rearrangement links TRBV19 to TRBJ2-6, with D possibly TRBD1 on 6 matching bases. The CDR3 nucleotides are TGTGCCAGTAGTATGCGGCTCTTTGGGACAAGACTCTCTGGGGCCAACGTCCTGACTTTC. Protein product: CASSMRLFGTRLSGANVLTF. The full variable domain, completed using reference TRBV19 and TRBJ2-6, is DGGITQSPKYLFRKEGQNVTLSCEQNLNHDAMYWYRQDPGQGLRLIYYSQIVNDFQKGDIAEGYSVSREKKESFPLTVTSAQKNPTAFYLCASSMRLFGTRLSGANVLTFGAGSRLTVL.